One TCR beta chain is described in this entry. This sample stems from a study of blood T cell repertoires in COVID-19. Assay: immunoSEQ multiplex PCR; the TCRdb copy retains only in-frame clones and omits some. The repertoire holds a few hundred thousand clones, with over 75% as singletons. The V end was cut by 2 bases, the J end by 4 bases, with 10 bases between. CDR3 length equals 14 residues. Germline V CDR1 and CDR2: MNHEY, SVGAGI. The chain uses TRBV6-5 and TRBJ2-3; D is ambiguous. Sequencing was carried out using PBMCs or T cells enriched from blood (not recorded which). The sequence was collected from a man aged 25-40 years who had recovered from COVID-19. The CDR3 coding sequence is TGTGCCAGCAGTTACGAGGAATGGGCAGATACGCAGTATTTT. It encodes CASSYEEWADTQYF.